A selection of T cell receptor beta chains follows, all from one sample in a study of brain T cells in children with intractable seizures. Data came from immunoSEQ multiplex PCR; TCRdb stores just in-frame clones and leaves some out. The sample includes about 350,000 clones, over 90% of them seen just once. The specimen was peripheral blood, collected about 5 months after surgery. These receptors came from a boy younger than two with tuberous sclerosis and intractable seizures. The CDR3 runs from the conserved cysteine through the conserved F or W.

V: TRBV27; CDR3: CASSSVYNEQFF
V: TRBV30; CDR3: CAFGDLSSYNSPLHF
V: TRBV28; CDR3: CASSSRTRAFF
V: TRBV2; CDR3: CASRNRDSEAFF
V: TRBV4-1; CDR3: CASSHIETGGYGYTF
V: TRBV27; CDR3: CASRGGLAASYEQYF
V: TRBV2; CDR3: CASSVVYGYTF
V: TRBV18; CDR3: CASSPRVRGTNEKLFF
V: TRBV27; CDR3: CASRPPPTWGQVVGANEQFF
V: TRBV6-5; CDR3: CASSWDRMNNSPLHF
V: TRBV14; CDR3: CASSQEGTGRTDTQYF
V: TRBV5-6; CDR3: CASSLGTSGTNEQFF
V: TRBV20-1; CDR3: CSASGSFYEQYF
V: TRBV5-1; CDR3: CASSLDTSGANVLTF
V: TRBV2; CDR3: CASRAVEALTEAFF
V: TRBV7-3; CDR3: CASSLTGVSTEAFF
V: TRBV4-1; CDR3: CASSQQFGRFSGNTIYF
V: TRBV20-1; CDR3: CSAGSDNEQFF
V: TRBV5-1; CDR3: CASSLPEEGDTEAFF
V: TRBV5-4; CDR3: CASSLPGTGVKGYTF
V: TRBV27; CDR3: CASSSPGGVAFF
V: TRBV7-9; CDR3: CASRPVGDLNEKLFF
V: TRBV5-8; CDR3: CASSLDTQSSYEQYF
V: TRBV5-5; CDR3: CASSSRSRVDGTEAFF
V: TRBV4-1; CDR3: CASSQVWTGADNYGYTF
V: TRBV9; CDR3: CASSVEEGRIYGYTF
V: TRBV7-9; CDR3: CASSPRQGAGRSNEKLFF
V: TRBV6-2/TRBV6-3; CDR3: CASSPLGQVNSYEQYF
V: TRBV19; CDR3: CASSPGQWYQPQHF
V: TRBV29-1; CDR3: CSVPGTTYYNEQFF
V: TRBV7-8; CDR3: CASSLVRFYGYTF
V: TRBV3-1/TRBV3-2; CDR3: CASSQVLAASSYNEQFF
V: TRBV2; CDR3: CASSEEGNSYEQYF
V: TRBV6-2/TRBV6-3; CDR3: CASSYPLSGPARYEQYF
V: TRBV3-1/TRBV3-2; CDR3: CASSQDGREGRQPQHF
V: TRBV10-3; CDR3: CAISESGAGELFF
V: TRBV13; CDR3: CASSRRGRDGYTF
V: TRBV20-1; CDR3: CSASLLLAGAELTGELFF
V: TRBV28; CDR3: CASSLAGGAYNEQFF
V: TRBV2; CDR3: CASSVQGLNTGELFF
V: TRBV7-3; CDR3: CASSLEVTRGTGELFF
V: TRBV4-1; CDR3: CASSQDNGFYEQYF